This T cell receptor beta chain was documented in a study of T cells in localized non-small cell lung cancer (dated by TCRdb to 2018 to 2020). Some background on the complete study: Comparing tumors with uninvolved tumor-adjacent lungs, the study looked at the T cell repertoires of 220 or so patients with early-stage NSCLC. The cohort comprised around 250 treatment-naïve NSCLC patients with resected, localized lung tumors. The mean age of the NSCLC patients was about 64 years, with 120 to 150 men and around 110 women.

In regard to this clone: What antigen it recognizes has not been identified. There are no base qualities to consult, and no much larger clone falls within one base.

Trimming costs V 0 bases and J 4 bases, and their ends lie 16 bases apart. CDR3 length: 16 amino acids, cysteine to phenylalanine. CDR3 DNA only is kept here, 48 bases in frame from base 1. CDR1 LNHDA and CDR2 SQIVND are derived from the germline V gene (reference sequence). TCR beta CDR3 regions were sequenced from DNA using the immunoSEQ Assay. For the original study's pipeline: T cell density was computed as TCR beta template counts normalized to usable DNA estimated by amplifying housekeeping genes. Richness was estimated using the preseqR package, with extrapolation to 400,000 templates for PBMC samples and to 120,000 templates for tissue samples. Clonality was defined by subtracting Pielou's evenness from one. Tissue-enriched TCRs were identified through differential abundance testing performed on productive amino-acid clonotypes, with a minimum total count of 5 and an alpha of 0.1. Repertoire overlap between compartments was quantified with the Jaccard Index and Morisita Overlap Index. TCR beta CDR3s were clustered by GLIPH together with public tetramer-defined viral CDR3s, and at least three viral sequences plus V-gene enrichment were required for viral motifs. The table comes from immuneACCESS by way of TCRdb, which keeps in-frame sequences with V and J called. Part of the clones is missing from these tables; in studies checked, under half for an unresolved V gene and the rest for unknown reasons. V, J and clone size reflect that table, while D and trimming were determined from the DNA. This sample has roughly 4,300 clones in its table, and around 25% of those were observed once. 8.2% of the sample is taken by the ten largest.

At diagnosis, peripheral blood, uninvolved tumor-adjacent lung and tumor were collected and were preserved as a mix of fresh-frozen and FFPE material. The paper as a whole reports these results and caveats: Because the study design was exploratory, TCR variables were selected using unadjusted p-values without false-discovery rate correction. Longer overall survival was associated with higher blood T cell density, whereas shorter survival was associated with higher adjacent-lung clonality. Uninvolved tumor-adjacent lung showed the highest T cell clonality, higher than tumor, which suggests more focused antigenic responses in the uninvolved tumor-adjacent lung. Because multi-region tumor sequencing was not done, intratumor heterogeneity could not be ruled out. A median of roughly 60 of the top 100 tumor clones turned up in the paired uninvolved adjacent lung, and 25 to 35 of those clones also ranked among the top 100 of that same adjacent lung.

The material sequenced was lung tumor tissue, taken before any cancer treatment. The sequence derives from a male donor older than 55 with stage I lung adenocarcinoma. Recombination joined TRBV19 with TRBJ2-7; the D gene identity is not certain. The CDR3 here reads CASSIEISSVGYEQYF. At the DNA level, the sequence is TGTGCCAGTAGTATAGAGATATCGTCCGTGGGGTACGAGCAGTACTTC.